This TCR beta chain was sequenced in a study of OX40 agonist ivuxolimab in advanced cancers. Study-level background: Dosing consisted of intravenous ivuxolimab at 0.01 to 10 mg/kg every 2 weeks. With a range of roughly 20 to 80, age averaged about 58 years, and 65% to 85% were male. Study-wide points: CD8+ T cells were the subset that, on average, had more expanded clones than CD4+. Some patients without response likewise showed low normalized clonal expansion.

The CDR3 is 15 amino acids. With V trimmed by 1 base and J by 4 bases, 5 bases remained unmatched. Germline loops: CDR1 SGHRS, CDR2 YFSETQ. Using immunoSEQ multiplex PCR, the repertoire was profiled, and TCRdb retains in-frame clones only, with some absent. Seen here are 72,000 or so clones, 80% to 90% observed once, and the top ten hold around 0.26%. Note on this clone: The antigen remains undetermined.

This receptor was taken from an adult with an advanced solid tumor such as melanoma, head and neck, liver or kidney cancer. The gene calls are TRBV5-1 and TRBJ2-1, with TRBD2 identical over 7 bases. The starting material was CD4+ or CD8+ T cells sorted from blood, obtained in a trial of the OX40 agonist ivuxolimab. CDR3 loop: CASSLREDLYNEQFF. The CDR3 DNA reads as TGCGCCAGCAGCTTGCGGGAGGACCTTTACAATGAGCAGTTCTTC.